The entry below gives a single T cell receptor (beta chain) sequence along with its context. As yet, its antigen is unknown. Indicated treatment: around 19 received Ad26.COV2.S at low or high dose, single or two shots; 5 received placebo; per-sample allocation not given. Repertoires come from day 63 after the first vaccine or placebo injection. An adult of 18-55 years in Boston served as donor. Some clones are missing from TCRdb's copy, which holds only in-frame ones; the method was immunoSEQ multiplex PCR. The profile shows 350,000 to 500,000 clones, 90% of them singletons. The data derive from a study of Ad26.COV2.S vaccination and SARS-CoV-2 variants. General observations from the study: CD8+ and CD4+ T cells specific for spike reportedly responded with substantial breadth after vaccination.

Germline CDR1 and CDR2: ENHRY and SYGVKD. The CDR3 is 17 amino acids. V lost 0 bases and J lost 0; bases outside the gene matches: 5. This specimen consisted of peripheral blood, obtained in a trial of Ad26.COV2.S vaccine versus placebo. The receptor was isolated from a person between 18 and 60 years old who received the Ad26.COV2.S COVID-19 vaccine or a placebo. The genes are TRBV10-3 and TRBJ2-7; 10 nucleotides agree with TRBD1. CDR3 residues: CAISESMGQGISYEQYF. The DNA of the CDR3 is TGTGCCATCAGTGAGTCGATGGGACAGGGGATCTCCTACGAGCAGTACTTC.